Listed here are 5 T cell receptor beta chains from one sample, sequenced in a study of T cell responses to AZD1222 COVID-19 vaccine. Measured with immunoSEQ multiplex PCR; TCRdb has only the in-frame clones, and not every one. The sample has 130,000 to 150,000 clones, about 93% seen once. The material sequenced was peripheral blood, taken on day 0 of MenACWY control vaccination. The receptors originated from an adult in good health.

This clone has a single count. The J gene is TRBJ2-1, the V gene TRBV19; D gene ambiguous. This CDR3 spans 11 amino acids. Germline values: CDR1 LNHDA, CDR2 SQIVND (reference sequence). Trimming left V 6 bases short and J 9 bases short, with 9 bases between. CDR3 residues: CASSLRVEQFF. CDR3 coding DNA: TGTGCCAGTAGCCTCCGGGTTGAGCAGTTCTTC.

The rearrangement links TRBV5-4 to TRBJ1-2; D gene ambiguous. The germline V gene encodes CDR1 SGHNT and CDR2 YYREEE (reference sequence). V was pared by 3 bases and J by 4 bases, with 10 bases between. The CDR3 sequence is 13 residues long. The CDR3 is CASSSFDGYGYTF. DNA of the CDR3: TGTGCCAGCAGCTCCTTCGACGGCTATGGCTACACCTTC.

The chain links TRBV19 to TRBJ1-2; D is unclear. The germline V gene has CDR1 LNHDA and CDR2 SQIVND (reference sequence). The CDR3 has 13 amino acids. With 2 bases removed from V and 7 bases from J, the gap between germline ends came to 11 bases. In DNA, the CDR3 is TGTGCCAGTAGTATATTTGACCGACGTGGCTACACCTTC. Translated: CASSIFDRRGYTF.

The chain has TRBV19 and TRBJ1-2; 8 bases are shared with TRBD1. The CDR3 sequence is 14 residues long. Germline CDR1 LNHDA, CDR2 SQIVND (reference sequence). V gave up 3 bases and J gave up 8 bases; unmatched junction bases: 8. CDR3 residues: CASSMDRATHGYTF. CDR3 DNA: TGTGCCAGTAGTATGGACAGGGCCACTCACGGCTACACCTTC.

This clone showed up just once. The gene calls are TRBV7-2 and TRBJ1-5; D call uncertain. CDR3 length equals 14 residues. Germline V gene lookup returns CDR1 SGHTA and CDR2 FQGNSA. The V end was cut by 8 bases, the J end by 1 base, with 12 bases between. DNA of the CDR3: TGTGCCAGCGGCTCATACGGAAGCAATCAGCCCCAGCATTTT. Protein: CASGSYGSNQPQHF.